The next 25 T cell receptor beta chains were all read from a single sample in a study of T-cell reconstitution after alpha-beta-depleted transplantation in children. The TCRbeta library was prepared with unique molecular identifiers. TCRdb re-called the PCR reads with MiXCR, one entry per CDR3 protein. The data show a few hundred thousand distinct CDR3 sequences, 9.9% seen once. Sequencing was performed on PBMCs from the stem cell graft donor, taken from the stem cell graft. The origin of the receptors is a human donor who donated a stem cell graft to a child with SCID.

As to this clonotype: One junction end does not reproduce the germline sequence, and a read error may be involved. The V and J genes are TRBV19 and TRBJ2-1; 8 nucleotides line up with TRBD2. The CDR3 length is 15 residues. Germline CDR1 reads LNHDA; CDR2 reads SQIVND (reference sequence). CDR3 region: CASSIAGTSLHEQFF. For the CDR3, the DNA is TGTGCCAGTAGCATAGCCGGGACTAGTTTACATGAGCAGTTCTTC.

The V and J genes are TRBV6-5 and TRBJ2-7; D not resolved. V gave up 2 bases and J gave up 5 bases, with 13 bases separating them. Per the germline V gene, CDR1 is MNHEY and CDR2 is SVGAGI. The length of the CDR3 is 14 residues. In nucleotides, the CDR3 is TGTGCCAGCAGTTACGGGTCCCGTTCTGACGAGCAGTACTTC. Amino acid sequence: CASSYGSRSDEQYF.

A few counts support this clonotype. The chain is built from TRBV29-1 and TRBJ1-1; 11 bases align to TRBD1. The CDR3 is 15 amino acids. J lost 5 bases, V lost 3 bases, and 8 bases had no gene match. Per germline, CDR1 SQVTM and CDR2 ANQGSEA. In DNA, the CDR3 is TGCAGCGTTGAGAAAGCCGGGACAGGGGGTACTGAAGCTTTCTTT. Residues: CSVEKAGTGGTEAFF.

This clonotype was detected many times. The J gene is TRBJ2-7, the V gene TRBV10-3; no definite D call. CDR3 length: 12 amino acids. The V gene's germline CDR1 is ENHRY and CDR2 SYGVKD. The V end lost 11 bases, the J end lost 6 bases, and 17 bases lay between the germline ends. CDR3 protein: CAVLGRSSEQYF. CDR3 DNA sequence: TGTGCCGTCCTCGGGCGCAGCTCCGAGCAGTACTTC.

J is TRBJ2-2 and V is TRBV5-1, with 9 bases aligning to TRBD2. The CDR3 totals 15 residues. V was clipped by 4 bases and J by 3 bases; unmatched bases: 4. CDR1 and CDR2 (germline): SGHRS, YFSETQ. The chain's CDR3 is CASSPSGVDTGELFF. The CDR3 DNA is TGCGCCAGCAGCCCTAGCGGGGTAGACACCGGGGAGCTGTTTTTT.

A single count supports this clonotype. A much larger clone sits a single nucleotide away, making a read error possible. The CDR3 region is CASSGAGGHTGELLF. DNA for the CDR3: TGTGCCAGCAGCGGAGCAGGGGGTCACACCGGGGAGCTGCTTTTT. The V gene is TRBV27, the J gene TRBJ2-2; TRBD1 aligns across 7 bases. Germline CDR1 reads MNHEY; CDR2 reads SMNVEV (reference sequence). CDR3 size: 15 residues.

The chain couples TRBV7-9 to TRBJ1-1; TRBD1 is a possible D gene (5 bases). V was shortened by 3 bases and J by 0 bases, with 20 bases between the two germline ends. Germline lookup yields CDR1 SEHNR and CDR2 FQNEAQ (reference sequence). The CDR3 has 18 residues. The CDR3 sequence: CASSFPTTTDLMNTEAFF. CDR3 in DNA: TGTGCCAGCAGCTTCCCGACAACGACAGACCTTATGAACACTGAAGCTTTCTTT.

This chain uses TRBV6-5 with TRBJ1-2; a possible D gene is TRBD1 (5 bases). Trimming left V 5 bases short and J 4 bases short, with 5 bases between. This CDR3 region has 11 residues. Germline CDR1 MNHEY, CDR2 SVGAGI. The chain's CDR3 is CASSGTYGYTF. The DNA of the CDR3 is TGTGCCAGCAGTGGGACCTATGGCTACACCTTC.

This clonotype was observed at least ten times. V and J are TRBV25-1 and TRBJ2-2, with 7 nucleotides matching TRBD1. CDR1 and CDR2 from the germline V gene are MGHDK and SYGVNS. This CDR3 is built from 16 residues. With 2 bases clipped from V and 5 bases from J, the junction kept 8 bases outside the gene matches. The CDR3 loop is CASSEAGARGTGELFF. DNA for the CDR3: TGTGCCAGCAGTGAAGCTGGGGCCAGGGGGACCGGGGAGCTGTTTTTT.

This clonotype was detected a few times. The rearrangement links TRBV7-9 to TRBJ2-3; D remains unclear. CDR1 SEHNR and CDR2 FQNEAQ come from the germline V gene (reference sequence). The V and J ends lost 1 base and 0 bases respectively, with 11 bases between them. CDR3 length: 16 residues. The CDR3 here is CASSLDVGSSTDTQYF. The CDR3 DNA is TGTGCCAGCAGCTTAGATGTGGGCAGTAGCACAGATACGCAGTATTTT. Drawing the rest from reference TRBV7-9 and TRBJ2-3, the complete variable domain is DTGVSQNPRHKITKRGQNVTFRCDPISEHNRLYWYRQTLGQGPEFLTYFQNEAQLEKSRLLSDRFSAERPKGSFSTLEIQRTEQGDSAMYLCASSLDVGSSTDTQYFGPGTRLTVL.

This clonotype was observed a handful of times. This chain links TRBV5-1 with TRBJ2-5, with 11 bases that match TRBD1. Losses at the gene ends were 6 bases for V and 1 base for J; bases not matched to a gene: 8. This CDR3 is built from 16 residues. Germline V lookup: CDR1 SGHRS, CDR2 YFSETQ. The CDR3 is CASTPGGQGGQETQYF. The CDR3 nucleotides are TGCGCCAGCACCCCTGGGGGACAGGGGGGCCAAGAGACCCAGTACTTC.

The chain links TRBV10-3 to TRBJ1-2, with D unclear. Germline CDR1 reads ENHRY; CDR2 reads SYGVKD. The CDR3 loop spans 14 amino acids. Trimming removed 3 bases from V and 4 bases from J, with 12 bases in between. In DNA form, the CDR3 reads TGTGCCATCAGTGACCCGACTTCCACCTATGGCTACACCTTC. Translated, it gives CAISDPTSTYGYTF.

This clonotype was recorded at least ten times. The V and J genes are TRBV29-1 and TRBJ1-5; D gene uncertain. The CDR3 is made up of 12 amino acids. CDR1 and CDR2 from the germline V gene are SQVTM and ANQGSEA. With 4 bases removed from V and 11 bases from J, the gap between germline ends came to 15 bases. CDR3 region: CSVVGSLGAQHF. The CDR3 DNA reads as TGCAGCGTTGTTGGCAGCCTTGGGGCCCAGCATTTT.

This clonotype was picked up a small number of times. V and J are TRBV15 and TRBJ2-3; the D gene could be TRBD1 or TRBD2 (6 bases each). Germline values: CDR1 LNHNV, CDR2 YYDKDF (reference sequence). The CDR3 contains 14 residues. Trimming cost V 1 base and J 4 bases, with 9 bases left between them. The CDR3 sequence: CATSRAGEADTQYF. In nucleotides, the CDR3 is TGTGCCACCAGCAGAGCAGGGGAGGCAGATACGCAGTATTTT.

V gene TRBV5-1 combines with J gene TRBJ1-6, with a weak D call TRBD1 (6 bases). This CDR3 contains 15 residues. With 0 bases removed from V and 6 bases from J, the gap between germline ends came to 10 bases. The germline V gene encodes CDR1 SGHRS and CDR2 YFSETQ. The CDR3 DNA is TGCGCCAGCAGCTTGGGGGGGACACTTAATTCACCCCTCCACTTT. It encodes CASSLGGTLNSPLHF. Using reference TRBV5-1 and TRBJ1-6 for the parts outside the CDR3, the full variable domain is KAGVTQTPRYLIKTRGQQVTLSCSPISGHRSVSWYQQTPGQGLQFLFEYFSETQRNKGNFPGRFSGRQFSNSRSEMNVSTLELGDSALYLCASSLGGTLNSPLHFGNGTRLTVT.

This clonotype came up a few times. J is TRBJ2-1 and V is TRBV4-2; D unresolved. The germline V and J ends were trimmed by 0 bases and 8 bases, with 8 bases remaining between them. This CDR3 is built from 13 residues. Germline V lookup: CDR1 LGHNA, CDR2 YNFKEQ. The DNA of the CDR3 is TGTGCCAGCAGCCAAGATAACCCAGATGAGCAGTTCTTC. Translating it yields CASSQDNPDEQFF.

The chain employs TRBV6-5 and TRBJ1-1; D is perhaps TRBD1 (6 bases). From germline, CDR1 is MNHEY and CDR2 SVGAGI. The CDR3 has 15 residues. V shed 1 base and J shed 3 bases, with 12 bases lying between them. The CDR3 sequence is CASSYYRVFHTEAFF. For the CDR3, the DNA is TGTGCCAGCAGTTACTACAGGGTTTTCCACACTGAAGCTTTCTTT.

This clonotype appeared a single time. This chain uses TRBV5-1 with TRBJ2-2; 11 bases line up with TRBD2. Losses at the gene ends were 4 bases for V and 6 bases for J; bases not matched to a gene: 8. Germline lookup yields CDR1 SGHRS and CDR2 YFSETQ. There are 16 residues in the CDR3. The CDR3 DNA follows: TGCGCCAGCAGCCTCCGATCTAGCGGGGGGTCCGGGGAGCTGTTTTTT. This codes for CASSLRSSGGSGELFF.

A few counts support this clonotype. This rearrangement joins TRBV12-3 or TRBV12-4 to TRBJ2-5; D might be TRBD2 (5 bases). This CDR3 comprises 13 residues. Trimming took off 3 bases at V and 5 bases at J, with 10 bases between the two ends. Here the CDR3 reads CASSFPQRETQYF. The CDR3 DNA follows: TGTGCCAGCAGTTTCCCGCAGCGGGAGACCCAGTACTTC.

The table lists this clonotype with a few counts. The V gene is TRBV3-1, the J gene TRBJ2-3; possible D gene TRBD1, 5 bases. This CDR3 is built from 15 residues. Germline lookup yields CDR1 LGHDT and CDR2 YNNKEL (reference sequence). With 5 bases removed from V and 7 bases from J, the gap between germline ends came to 19 bases. The DNA for the CDR3 is TGTGCCAGCAGCAAAGTGGTGCCATGGACACATACGCAGTATTTT. Translation gives CASSKVVPWTHTQYF.

The chain uses TRBV2 and TRBJ1-1, with D hard to call. The CDR3 totals 13 residues. V lost 7 bases to trimming and J lost 1 base, with 10 bases between them. The germline V gene encodes CDR1 SNHLY and CDR2 FYNNEI. CDR3 residues: CASTRLQNTEAFF. CDR3 nucleotides: TGTGCCAGCACTCGTCTTCAGAACACTGAAGCTTTCTTT.

The gene calls are TRBV5-5 and TRBJ1-5; D gene uncertain. Germline V gene lookup returns CDR1 SGHKS and CDR2 YYEKEE (reference sequence). This CDR3 contains 15 residues. Trimming stripped 1 base from V and 3 bases from J, with 11 bases between. The CDR3 DNA follows: TGTGCCAGCAGCTTGAGCGTAACTGTCAATCAGCCCCAGCATTTT. Its protein product is CASSLSVTVNQPQHF.

Here the CDR3 reads CATSDTQGTSFYEQYF. CDR3 DNA: TGTGCCACCAGTGATACCCAGGGAACCTCTTTCTACGAGCAGTACTTC. V is TRBV24-1 and J is TRBJ2-7; possibly TRBD1 for D (5 bases). Germline CDR1 reads KGHDR; CDR2 reads SFDVKD. This CDR3 spans 16 amino acids. The V and J ends lost 3 bases and 3 bases respectively, with 17 bases between them.

This clonotype was counted many times. The chain has TRBV9 and TRBJ2-1; 12 bases agree with TRBD2. The CDR3 sequence is 17 residues long. CDR1 is SGDLS and CDR2 is YYNGEE in the germline V gene. V was pared by 2 bases and J by 8 bases, with 11 bases of the junction left unmatched. CDR3 bases: TGTGCCAGCAGCGTCCTAGCGGGGGGGCTCAACAAGGATGAGCAGTTCTTC. Amino acid sequence: CASSVLAGGLNKDEQFF.

The rearrangement links TRBV10-3 to TRBJ2-2, with D hard to call. The CDR3 has 13 amino acids. Trimming left V 9 bases short and J 6 bases short, with 14 bases between. CDR1 and CDR2 from the germline V gene are ENHRY and SYGVKD. DNA of the CDR3: TGTGCCATGGGCCCCGACATCCCCGGGGAGCTGTTTTTT. As protein: CAMGPDIPGELFF.